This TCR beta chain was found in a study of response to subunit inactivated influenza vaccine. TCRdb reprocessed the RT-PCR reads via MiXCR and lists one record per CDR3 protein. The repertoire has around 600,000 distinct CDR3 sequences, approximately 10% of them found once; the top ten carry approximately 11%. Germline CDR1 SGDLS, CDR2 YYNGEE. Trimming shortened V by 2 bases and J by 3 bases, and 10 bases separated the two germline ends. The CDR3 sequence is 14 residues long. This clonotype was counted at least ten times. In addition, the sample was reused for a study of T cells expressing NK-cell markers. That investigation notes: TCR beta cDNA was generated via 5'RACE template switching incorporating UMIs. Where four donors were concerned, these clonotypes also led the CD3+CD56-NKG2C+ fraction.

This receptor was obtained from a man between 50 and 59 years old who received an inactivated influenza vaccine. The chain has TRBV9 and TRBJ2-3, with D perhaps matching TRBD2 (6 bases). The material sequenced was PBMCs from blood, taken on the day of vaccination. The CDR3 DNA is TGTGCCAGCAGCGTTTTAGCGGATACAGATACGCAGTATTTT. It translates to CASSVLADTDTQYF.